This is a list of T cell receptor beta chains from one sample in a study of control samples from healthy donors and cancer patients. The repertoire was sequenced with immunoSEQ multiplex PCR; TCRdb's copy has only in-frame clones and lacks some. The sample shows over 80,000 clones, 91% of them seen only once. The source material was blood. Receptors originate from a man aged 25 to 40 in good health. Each CDR3 is given with its conserved first and last residue. A D gene is named only where the DNA matches it firmly. Where a row states a size, it is once, few, many or the class of an expanded clone; other rows omit it.

V gene	clone size	J gene	D gene	CDR3 DNA	CDR3 protein
TRBV7-6	NA	TRBJ2-1	TRBD2	TGTGCCAGCAGCTTAGTTAGCGGGACCTACAATGAGCAGTTCTTC	CASSLVSGTYNEQFF
TRBV19	NA	TRBJ2-5	TRBD2	TGTGCCAGTACCTCGAAGGCTAGCGGGGGCCTCCAAGAGACCCAGTACTTC	CASTSKASGGLQETQYF
TRBV15	NA	TRBJ2-5	NA	TGTGCCACCAGCAGAGATCGGCTCCTGCAAGGAACCCAGTACTTC	CATSRDRLLQGTQYF
TRBV2	NA	TRBJ2-7	NA	TGTGCCAGCAGTGAAACCACCAGGGTCACCTACGAGCAGTACTTC	CASSETTRVTYEQYF
TRBV6-5	NA	TRBJ1-1	TRBD1	TGTGCCAGCGGACAGGGGACAGCTGAAGCTTTCTTT	CASGQGTAEAFF
TRBV19	NA	TRBJ2-3	TRBD2	TGTGCCAGTAGTACCGGGAGGGAAGCAGATACGCAGTATTTT	CASSTGREADTQYF
TRBV19	NA	TRBJ1-4	TRBD1	TGTGCCAGTAAGGACAGGGATTTCGGTAGTGAAAAACTGTTTTTT	CASKDRDFGSEKLFF
TRBV19	NA	TRBJ2-2	NA	TGTGCCAGTAGTATAGGCGTCCCCGGGGAGCTGTTTTTT	CASSIGVPGELFF
TRBV27	few	TRBJ1-5	TRBD1	TGTGCCAGCAGTTTCCAGGGGGCCGGCAATCAGCCCCAGCATTTT	CASSFQGAGNQPQHF
TRBV3-1/TRBV3-2	NA	TRBJ2-3	TRBD2	TGTGCCAGCAGCCAAGCTCATCCTTCTGTTGGCGCGGGGGGCACAGATACGCAGTATTTT	CASSQAHPSVGAGGTDTQYF
TRBV27	NA	TRBJ2-2	TRBD2	TGTGCCAGCAGTTTAGCGGGAGACGACACCGGGGAGCTGTTTTTT	CASSLAGDDTGELFF
TRBV7-3	NA	TRBJ2-2	NA	TGTGCCAGCAGCTTAAGGTACCCCGGGGCAGATCCGAACACCGGGGAGCTGTTTTTT	CASSLRYPGADPNTGELFF
TRBV10-3	NA	TRBJ1-5	NA	TGTGCCATCAGTGACCGAGGGGGTCCCAATCAGCCCCAGCATTTT	CAISDRGGPNQPQHF
TRBV9	few	TRBJ2-2	TRBD2	TGTGCCAGCAGCCTAGCGGGGGGATCGAACACCGGGGAGCTGTTTTTT	CASSLAGGSNTGELFF
TRBV27	NA	TRBJ1-5	NA	TGTGCCAGCATGATGAGGGGCGGGCAGCCCCAGCATTTT	CASMMRGGQPQHF
TRBV5-1	NA	TRBJ2-7	TRBD1	TGCGCCAGCAGCTTGTCGGGACAGGGTTTCCGCGAGCAGTACTTC	CASSLSGQGFREQYF
TRBV6-4	NA	TRBJ1-2	NA	TGTGCCACCCTGGGGTCTTTACCACCCCCGTGGGGTTATGGCTACACCTTC	CATLGSLPPPWGYGYTF
TRBV28	NA	TRBJ1-2	NA	TGTGCCAGCTGGATCCAAGGGACAACTAACTATGGCTACACCTTC	CASWIQGTTNYGYTF
TRBV10-2	NA	TRBJ1-2	TRBD1	TGCGCCAGCAGTGAATCGACAGGGGGGTATGGCTACACCTTC	CASSESTGGYGYTF
TRBV3-1/TRBV3-2	NA	TRBJ2-3	TRBD2	TGTGCCAGCAGCCAAGGACGTCTAGCGGGCCCCACAGATACGCAGTATTTT	CASSQGRLAGPTDTQYF
TRBV30	NA	TRBJ1-1	NA	TGTGCCTGGAGTCGGGGGGGCAGCATGAACACTGAAGCTTTCTTT	CAWSRGGSMNTEAFF
TRBV5-1	NA	TRBJ2-6	NA	TGCGCCAGCAGCTTGGCCCGGACAGTACGTCCAGGGGCCAACGTCCTGACTTTC	CASSLARTVRPGANVLTF
TRBV19	few	TRBJ1-5	TRBD1	TGTGCCAGTTTAGACAGGGGTGGAAGCAATCAGCCCCAGCATTTT	CASLDRGGSNQPQHF
TRBV7-2	NA	TRBJ2-3	TRBD2	TGTGCCAGCAGCCCCCGACTAGCGGGAGGCGTGGGAGGAAGGCAGTATTTT	CASSPRLAGGVGGRQYF
TRBV20-1	NA	TRBJ2-5	NA	TGCAGTGCTAATAAGGAGACCCAGTACTTC	CSANKETQYF
TRBV29-1	NA	TRBJ2-7	NA	TGCAGCGTCGCAATCCAGTCCCGAGAGCAGTACTTC	CSVAIQSREQYF
TRBV7-9	NA	TRBJ1-1	TRBD1	TGTGCCAGCAGCTTAGGGGGACAGGGCGCGGCTTTCTTT	CASSLGGQGAAFF
TRBV19	NA	TRBJ2-7	TRBD2	TGTGCCAGTAGTCTAGCGGGATCGACCTACGAGCAGTACTTC	CASSLAGSTYEQYF
TRBV5-6	once	TRBJ2-5	NA	TGTGCCAGCAGCCCTCGACTAGGAGAGACCCAGTACTTC	CASSPRLGETQYF
TRBV14	NA	TRBJ1-5	NA	TGTGCCAGCAGCCAAGAACAGAGGCGTGGGGGGAATCAGCCCCAGCATTTT	CASSQEQRRGGNQPQHF
TRBV18	NA	TRBJ2-7	TRBD1	TGTGCCAGCGTCAGGACAGGAAACTACGAGCAGTACTTC	CASVRTGNYEQYF
TRBV27	once	TRBJ1-2	NA	TGTGCCAGCAGTAGGGACGGGAACTATGGCTACACCTTC	CASSRDGNYGYTF
TRBV11-2	NA	TRBJ2-5	NA	TGTGCCAGCAGCCTCCTGGGGTCGTTCCAAGAGACCCAGTACTTC	CASSLLGSFQETQYF
TRBV28	NA	TRBJ1-6	NA	TGTGCCAGCAGTATAAATTCACCCCTCCACTTT	CASSINSPLHF
TRBV9	NA	TRBJ2-7	NA	TGTGCCAGCAGCGTAGACCCTAGCGAGAGATACGAGCAGTACTTC	CASSVDPSERYEQYF
TRBV5-6	NA	TRBJ2-7	TRBD1	TGTGCCAGCAGCCTTGGACAGGGGATAAGTAGGAACTTC	CASSLGQGISRNF
TRBV14	NA	TRBJ2-2	TRBD2	TGTGCCAGCAGCCAAGCGGGAGGGGATAGGACCGGGGAGCTGTTTTTT	CASSQAGGDRTGELFF
TRBV7-9	NA	TRBJ1-5	NA	TGTGCCAGCAGCCTAGACGGGGCGCTCAATCAGCCCCAGCATTTT	CASSLDGALNQPQHF
TRBV9	NA	TRBJ2-7	TRBD1	TGTGCCAGCAGCGTAGCTGGCGACAGGGGTTACGAGCAGTACTTC	CASSVAGDRGYEQYF
TRBV3-1/TRBV3-2	NA	TRBJ1-6	NA	TGTGCCAGCAGCCAAGATTGGAGGAGCTCCTATAATTCACCCCTCCACTTT	CASSQDWRSSYNSPLHF
TRBV24-1	NA	TRBJ2-5	TRBD1	TGTGCCACCAGTGATTCGACAGGGCGCGAGACCCAGTACTTC	CATSDSTGRETQYF
TRBV5-1	NA	TRBJ2-5	NA	TGCGCCAGCAGCTTGGAGGGGGGCGAGCTAGGGGAGACCCAGTACTTC	CASSLEGGELGETQYF
TRBV23-1	NA	TRBJ1-1	TRBD1	TGCGCCACGGTAGGGGGCAGTAGCACTGAAGCTTTCTTT	CATVGGSSTEAFF
TRBV6-5	NA	TRBJ1-3	NA	TGTGCCAGCAGTTACTCCCCCGAGAGCTCTGGAAACACCATATATTTT	CASSYSPESSGNTIYF
TRBV7-2	NA	TRBJ1-4	TRBD1	TGTGCCAGCAGCTCGTACAGGGGGCAGGCTAATGAAAAACTGTTTTTT	CASSSYRGQANEKLFF
TRBV12-3/TRBV12-4	once	TRBJ1-6	TRBD1	TGTGCCAGCCACAGGGGAGGGCATTCACCCCTCCACTTT	CASHRGGHSPLHF
TRBV28	NA	TRBJ1-6	NA	TGTGCCAGCAGCATCTCGCAGGGGCCCGGATCACCCCTCCACTTT	CASSISQGPGSPLHF
TRBV6-2/TRBV6-3	NA	TRBJ2-5	NA	TGTGCCAGCAGTTACACCCGGGACGAGCAAGAGACCCAGTACTTC	CASSYTRDEQETQYF
TRBV7-9	NA	TRBJ1-5	NA	TGTGCCAGCAGCTTAGGCGATTCAGGCAATCAGCCCCAGCATTTT	CASSLGDSGNQPQHF
TRBV12-3/TRBV12-4	NA	TRBJ1-2	NA	TGTGCCAGCAGTGTATATGGCTACACCTTC	CASSVYGYTF
TRBV20-1	NA	TRBJ2-5	TRBD2	TGCAGTGCTAGTGGTCGTAGCGGGAGAGTTGAGACCCAGTACTTC	CSASGRSGRVETQYF
TRBV20-1	NA	TRBJ1-5	NA	TGCAGTGCTAGTTTCGAATCAGGGCCTCAGCCCCAGCATTTT	CSASFESGPQPQHF
TRBV4-2	NA	TRBJ2-1	NA	TGTGCCAGCAGCCAACCCCCCGCGGTGGGTCAGGGGGGGGAGCAGTTCTTC	CASSQPPAVGQGGEQFF
TRBV11-1	NA	TRBJ2-7	NA	TGTGCCAGCAGCTTAGAAACACAGGGAGGGGACGAGCAGTACTTC	CASSLETQGGDEQYF
TRBV11-2	NA	TRBJ2-7	TRBD1	TGTGCCAGCAGCGCCAAGGGACAGCGAGGCATGCACGAGCAGTACTTC	CASSAKGQRGMHEQYF